This T cell receptor (beta chain) was sequenced during a study of cytomegalovirus exposure and HLA in healthy donors. Regarding this clone: Its matching antigen is unknown.

Primers for the PCR totalled 60 Vbeta and 13 Jbeta. The data were produced by immunoSEQ multiplex PCR, yet TCRdb's version contains in-frame clones alone and is incomplete. This table holds more than 200,000 clones. Study observations and caveats: Reports described diagnosis of cytomegalovirus status by the classifier as highly specific and sensitive.

Germline V lookup: CDR1 SGHDT, CDR2 YYEEEE. The CDR3 is 14 residues long. The V gene lost 4 bases and the J gene lost 0 bases, with 9 bases spanning the gap. This chain uses TRBV5-6 with TRBJ2-3; possibly TRBD1 for D (5 bases). The receptor's source is a woman aged 25 to 45 in good health and CMV-seropositive. The sequencing input was PBMCs. The chain's CDR3 is CASSPKGSTDTQYF. The CDR3 DNA reads as TGTGCCAGCAGCCCGAAGGGGAGCACAGATACGCAGTATTTT.